A single sample gave rise to the 21 T cell receptor beta chains below, sequenced in a study of blood T cells in healthy people across ages (dated by TCRdb to between 2014 and 2017). Library creation used 5' RACE. The listed sequencing device is Illumina HiSeq 2500. A second about 6 to 11 cycle PCR used a sample-barcoded 5' primer and a J-beta primer mix. TCRdb passed the public sequencing reads through fastp at Q25 and MiXCR, retaining productive beta sequences. Each record represents a unique CDR3 protein, reported with the most common genes and DNA among its rows. The sample includes 750,000 to 950,000 distinct CDR3 sequences, with roughly 25% observed a single time. Clones ranked in the top ten supply 2.5% to 3.5% of the sample. These records were also assigned to another study, of T cells of mothers and their children.

The material sequenced was blood. The origin of the receptors is a boy younger than 18 in good health.

The chain combines TRBV28 with TRBJ1-4, with a weak D call TRBD1 (5 bases). The length of the CDR3 is 15 residues. Germline V gene sequence: CDR1 MDHEN, CDR2 SYDVKM. Between the trimmed V and J ends, which lost 10 bases and 0 bases, there was a span of 15 bases. The CDR3 DNA reads TGTGCCACCCAGGGTTTCCTCGCAACTAATGAAAAACTGTTTTTT. Amino acid sequence: CATQGFLATNEKLFF. The variable domain in full, with the rest retrieved from reference TRBV28 and TRBJ1-4, is DVKVTQSSRYLVKRTGEKVFLECVQDMDHENMFWYRQDPGLGLRLIYFSYDVKMKEKGDIPEGYSVSREKKERFSLILESASTNQTSMYLCATQGFLATNEKLFFGSGTQLSVL.

This clonotype occurred a few times. The gene calls are TRBV7-6 and TRBJ1-1; tentatively, D is TRBD1 (6 bases). The germline V gene encodes CDR1 SGHVS and CDR2 FNYEAQ. This CDR3 contains 14 residues. V gave up 8 bases and J gave up 5 bases, with 18 bases separating them. The CDR3 here is CASGIGGQGTEAFF. The DNA of the CDR3 is TGTGCCAGCGGGATAGGGGGGCAGGGTACTGAAGCTTTCTTT. The whole variable domain, filled in from reference TRBV7-6 and TRBJ1-1, reads GAGVSQSPRYKVTKRGQDVALRCDPISGHVSLYWYRQALGQGPEFLTYFNYEAQQDKSGLPNDRFSAERPEGSISTLTIQRTEQRDSAMYRCASGIGGQGTEAFFGQGTRLTVV.

This clonotype was seen only a few times. The V and J genes are TRBV7-9 and TRBJ2-1; unclear D gene. The end of the DNA aligns better with TRBJ2-7, so the J call may be wrong. Germline CDR1 SEHNR, CDR2 FQNEAQ (reference sequence). This CDR3 is built from 12 residues. The DNA for the CDR3 is TGTGCCAGCAGCCACGGGCGCGGCGAGCAGTACTTC. It is translated as CASSHGRGEQYF.

This clonotype was counted only a few times. This chain links TRBV10-1 with TRBJ2-2, with 11 bases identical to TRBD2. Germline V gene data show CDR1 as WNHNN and CDR2 as SYGVQD (reference sequence). This CDR3 region has 14 residues. The J segment lost 6 bases and the V segment lost 4 bases, leaving 1 base of the junction unmatched. The CDR3 here is CASSGLAGSGELFF. The DNA of the CDR3 is TGCGCCAGCAGTGGACTAGCGGGGTCCGGGGAGCTGTTTTTT.

This chain connects TRBV20-1 to TRBJ1-2, with a tentative D call TRBD1 (6 bases). CDR1 and CDR2 from the germline V gene are DFQATT and SNEGSKA (reference sequence). V dropped 0 bases and J dropped 0 bases, with 8 bases sitting between them. The CDR3 is made up of 14 amino acids. CDR3 region: CSAREEGANYGYTF. The CDR3 nucleotides read TGCAGTGCTAGAGAGGAGGGGGCTAACTATGGCTACACCTTC.

The genes are TRBV12-3 or TRBV12-4 and TRBJ2-1; TRBD2 matches 9 bases. After removal of 10 bases from V and 0 bases from J, the junction contained 10 bases not matched to a gene. The CDR3 runs 16 residues. DNA for the CDR3: TGTGCCACCACAAAGGGAGCGGGGGGCTCCTACAATGAGCAGTTCTTC. Translated, it gives CATTKGAGGSYNEQFF.

This clonotype was observed a few times. The chain employs TRBV5-1 and TRBJ2-5; 11 nucleotides agree with TRBD1. Near its end, the DNA agrees better with TRBJ2-1, so the J call may be wrong. Looked up from germline, CDR1 is SGHRS and CDR2 is YFSETQ. CDR3 length: 15 amino acids. CDR3 DNA: TGCGCCAGCAGCCCCGGGACAGGGGGGAATAATGAGCAGTTCTTC. Its translation is CASSPGTGGNNEQFF.

The V and J genes are TRBV5-1 and TRBJ2-5; TRBD2 matches at 10 bases. After removal of 2 bases from V and 4 bases from J, the junction contained 11 bases not matched to a gene. The CDR3 loop spans 17 amino acids. Germline lookup yields CDR1 SGHRS and CDR2 YFSETQ. The CDR3 reads CASSLGASGGTLETQYF. In nucleotides, the CDR3 is TGCGCCAGCAGCTTAGGAGCTAGCGGGGGAACTCTAGAGACCCAGTACTTC.

This clonotype has more than one count but fewer than ten. The chain joins TRBV28 to TRBJ2-7, with TRBD1 matching over 7 bases. The germline gives CDR1 MDHEN, CDR2 SYDVKM. With V trimmed by 4 bases and J by 0 bases, 9 bases remained unmatched. The CDR3 is 16 amino acids. As DNA, the CDR3 is TGTGCCAGCAGTTCACAGGGGCCCCTCATCTCCTACGAGCAGTACTTC. Translated: CASSSQGPLISYEQYF. The full variable domain, its missing parts supplied by reference TRBV28 and TRBJ2-7, is DVKVTQSSRYLVKRTGEKVFLECVQDMDHENMFWYRQDPGLGLRLIYFSYDVKMKEKGDIPEGYSVSREKKERFSLILESASTNQTSMYLCASSSQGPLISYEQYFGPGTRLTVT.

This sequence joins TRBV5-1 and TRBJ2-3; 8 nucleotides match TRBD2. The CDR3 consists of 15 residues. J was trimmed by 6 bases and V by 7 bases; bases with no gene match: 13. Germline CDR1 and CDR2: SGHRS and YFSETQ. CDR3 coding DNA: TGCGCCAGCTCCCCGGGGGGGACTGAACTTGATACGCAGTATTTT. Its translation is CASSPGGTELDTQYF.

This chain uses TRBV28 with TRBJ2-1; D is unresolved. CDR1 is MDHEN and CDR2 is SYDVKM in the germline V gene. V shed 6 bases and J shed 6 bases, with 18 bases lying between them. CDR3 length: 15 residues. CDR3 in amino acids: CASSPGDRRRNEQFF. In DNA form, the CDR3 reads TGTGCCAGCAGCCCCGGTGATCGACGTCGCAATGAGCAGTTCTTC. The full variable domain, in which reference TRBV28 and TRBJ2-1 provide the parts outside the CDR3, is DVKVTQSSRYLVKRTGEKVFLECVQDMDHENMFWYRQDPGLGLRLIYFSYDVKMKEKGDIPEGYSVSREKKERFSLILESASTNQTSMYLCASSPGDRRRNEQFFGPGTRLTVL.

This clonotype was counted between two and nine times. This chain uses TRBV28 with TRBJ2-5, with TRBD1 matching over 8 bases. The closer fit of TRBJ2-7 to the DNA end suggests the J call may be wrong. The CDR3 consists of 14 residues. The germline V gene encodes CDR1 MDHEN and CDR2 SYDVKM. The CDR3 reads CACKGWTGRNEQYF. CDR3 nucleotides: TGTGCCTGTAAGGGATGGACAGGGAGGAACGAGCAGTACTTC.

This clonotype was observed a few times. This chain joins TRBV9 and TRBJ1-2; D possibly corresponds to TRBD1 (5 bases). The CDR3 is 16 amino acids. V dropped 3 bases and J dropped 2 bases, with 17 bases sitting between them. Per germline, CDR1 SGDLS and CDR2 YYNGEE. The CDR3 sequence: CASSAGGLAGNYGYTF. The CDR3 nucleotides are TGTGCCAGCAGCGCAGGAGGCCTAGCAGGGAACTATGGCTACACCTTC.

The CDR3 coding sequence is TGTGCCACCAGCAGAGGTGGGGTGCCTGAGCAGTTCTTC. Amino acids: CATSRGGVPEQFF. The chain links TRBV15 to TRBJ2-1; no clear D. Trimming took 1 base from V and 9 from J, leaving 10 bases between them. This CDR3 is built from 13 residues. Germline V CDR1 and CDR2: LNHNV, YYDKDF (reference sequence).

This clonotype was seen a few times. The chain is built from TRBV19 and TRBJ2-1; D may be TRBD2 (7 bases). The CDR3 sequence is 15 residues long. Trimming shortened V by 11 bases and J by 3 bases, and 20 bases separated the two germline ends. Per the germline V gene, CDR1 is LNHDA and CDR2 is SQIVND (reference sequence). The chain's CDR3 is CAGAGRGQGYNEQFF. In nucleotides, the CDR3 is TGTGCCGGTGCCGGGCGGGGGCAGGGCTACAATGAGCAGTTCTTC.

V and J are TRBV14 and TRBJ1-1; TRBD1 agrees at 8 bases. CDR3 length: 17 amino acids. Per the germline V gene, CDR1 is SGHDN and CDR2 is FVKESK. Trimming took 4 bases from V and 0 from J; bases not matched to a gene: 10. The CDR3 bases are TGTGCCAGCAGCCCAATCGGACAGGGCCTTATGAACACTGAAGCTTTCTTT. This translates into CASSPIGQGLMNTEAFF.

The V gene is TRBV20-1, the J gene TRBJ2-7; D remains unclear. Germline lookup yields CDR1 DFQATT and CDR2 SNEGSKA (reference sequence). This CDR3 comprises 13 residues. The germline V and J ends were trimmed by 5 bases and 1 base, with 12 bases remaining between them. CDR3 loop: CSAGPDHSYEQYF. For the CDR3, the DNA is TGCAGTGCTGGGCCGGACCATTCCTACGAGCAGTACTTC.

This clonotype was seen more than once but under ten times. The genes are TRBV9 and TRBJ2-5; 14 bases line up with TRBD2. The CDR3 has 17 amino acids. Germline CDR1 and CDR2: SGDLS and YYNGEE. V dropped 0 bases and J dropped 1; count of bases not matched to a gene: 2. The chain's CDR3 is CASSVGLAGGLQETQYF. CDR3 coding DNA: TGTGCCAGCAGCGTAGGACTAGCGGGGGGGCTCCAAGAGACCCAGTACTTC.

The chain joins TRBV27 to TRBJ2-5; 8 positions match TRBD2. The CDR3 extends over 16 amino acids. Germline lookup yields CDR1 MNHEY and CDR2 SMNVEV (reference sequence). Unmatched junction bases numbered 11, after V lost 3 bases and J lost 5 bases. The CDR3 region is CASSFLAGGVGETQYF. In nucleotides, the CDR3 is TGTGCCAGCAGTTTCCTAGCGGGTGGGGTAGGGGAGACCCAGTACTTC.

The sample holds a few counts of this clonotype. The rearrangement uses TRBV5-1 and TRBJ2-5, with TRBD1 as a possible D gene (6 bases). The CDR3 contains 15 residues. The germline gives CDR1 SGHRS, CDR2 YFSETQ. With 1 base removed from V and 5 bases from J, the gap between germline ends came to 15 bases. In DNA, the CDR3 is TGCGCCAGCAGCTTGTCAGGGGCTTCTATGGAGACCCAGTACTTC. Its translation is CASSLSGASMETQYF.

This clonotype was picked up a small number of times. The chain has TRBV9 and TRBJ1-2; D is uncertain. Per the germline V gene, CDR1 is SGDLS and CDR2 is YYNGEE. Trimming cost V 0 bases and J 3 bases, with 6 bases left between them. CDR3 length: 13 residues. The CDR3 loop is CASSVGEYYGYTF. The CDR3 coding sequence is TGTGCCAGCAGCGTAGGGGAATACTATGGCTACACCTTC.